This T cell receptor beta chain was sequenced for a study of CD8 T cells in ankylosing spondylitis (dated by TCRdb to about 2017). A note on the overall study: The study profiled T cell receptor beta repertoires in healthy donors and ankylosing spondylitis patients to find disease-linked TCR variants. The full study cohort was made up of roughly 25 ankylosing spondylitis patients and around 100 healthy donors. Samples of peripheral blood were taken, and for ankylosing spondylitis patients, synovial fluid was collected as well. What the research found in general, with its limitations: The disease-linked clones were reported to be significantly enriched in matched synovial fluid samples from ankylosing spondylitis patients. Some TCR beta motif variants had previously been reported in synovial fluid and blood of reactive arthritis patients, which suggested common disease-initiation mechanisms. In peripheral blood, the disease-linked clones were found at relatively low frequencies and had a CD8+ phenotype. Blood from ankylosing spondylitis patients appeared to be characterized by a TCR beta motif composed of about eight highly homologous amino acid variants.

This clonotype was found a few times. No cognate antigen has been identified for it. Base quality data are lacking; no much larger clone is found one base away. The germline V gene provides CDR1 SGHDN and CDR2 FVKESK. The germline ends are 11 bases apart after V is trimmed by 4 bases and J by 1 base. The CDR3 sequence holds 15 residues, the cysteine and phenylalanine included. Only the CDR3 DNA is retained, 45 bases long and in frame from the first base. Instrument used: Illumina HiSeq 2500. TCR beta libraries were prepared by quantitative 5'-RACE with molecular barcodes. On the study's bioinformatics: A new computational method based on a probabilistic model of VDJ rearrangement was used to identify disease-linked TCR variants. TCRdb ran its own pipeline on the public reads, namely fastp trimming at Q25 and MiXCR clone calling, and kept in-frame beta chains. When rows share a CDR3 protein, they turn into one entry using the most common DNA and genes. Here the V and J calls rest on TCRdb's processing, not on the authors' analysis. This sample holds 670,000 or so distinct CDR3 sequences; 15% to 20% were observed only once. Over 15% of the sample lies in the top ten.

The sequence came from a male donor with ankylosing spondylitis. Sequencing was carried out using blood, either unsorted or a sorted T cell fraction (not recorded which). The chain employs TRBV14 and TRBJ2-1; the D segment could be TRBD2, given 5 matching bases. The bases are TGTGCCAGCAGCCTGATGCCGGGGTCCTACAATGAGCAGTTCTTC. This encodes CASSLMPGSYNEQFF.